This TCR beta chain originates from a study of Ad26.COV2.S vaccination and SARS-CoV-2 variants. The assay was immunoSEQ multiplex PCR, and TCRdb's table has in-frame clones only and misses some. The sample lists around 370,000 clones, about 85% seen once, with 2.5% to 3.5% in the top ten. Deletions cut 0 bases from V and 2 bases from J, with 7 bases between. CDR1 and CDR2 (germline): KGHSH, LQKENI. This CDR3 comprises 14 residues. Regarding treatment: around 19 received Ad26.COV2.S at low or high dose, single or two shots; several received placebo; per-sample allocation not given. Repertoires come from day 63 after the first vaccine or placebo injection. On this clone itself: The sample has other DNA sequences that encode this CDR3 too.

This specimen was peripheral blood, taken in a trial of Ad26.COV2.S vaccine versus placebo. This TCR was recovered from a person between 18 and 60 years old who received the Ad26.COV2.S COVID-19 vaccine or a placebo. The V call is TRBV18, the J call TRBJ2-5, with D possibly being TRBD2 (5 bases). The CDR3 DNA sequence: TGTGCCAGCTCACCACCTTCGGGGCAAGAGACCCAGTACTTC. It specifies CASSPPSGQETQYF.